A selection of T cell receptor beta chains follows, all from one sample in a study of CD8+ T cells in alopecia areata. The table came from immunoSEQ multiplex PCR; TCRdb's copy has only in-frame clones and leaves some out. The sample lists some 190,000 clones, 50% to 60% occurring once. The material was CD4+ T cells sorted from blood, obtained at week 4, from a patient treated with tofacitinib. These receptors were obtained from a human donor with alopecia areata. CDR3s include the opening cysteine and the closing phenylalanine or tryptophan. Each record gives: J gene, V gene, D gene, clone size, CDR3 DNA, CDR3 protein. D genes are given only for firm matches. Rows may omit the clone size; those that give it use once, few, many or a size class.

TRBJ2-3	TRBV11-2	NA	NA	TGTGCCAGCAGCCCCCTAGGAAGCACAGATACGCAGTATTTT	CASSPLGSTDTQYF
TRBJ1-4	TRBV29-1	NA	NA	TGCAGCGCGGGGAAGCAATATGAAAAACTGTTTTTT	CSAGKQYEKLFF
TRBJ2-6	TRBV25-1	NA	few	TGTGCCAGCAGTGAAGATTCCAGGGGGGAGGCGGGGGCCAACGTCCTGACTTTC	CASSEDSRGEAGANVLTF
TRBJ2-7	TRBV30	NA	NA	TGTGCCTGGAGCGTTCCCAGCTACGAGCAGTACTTC	CAWSVPSYEQYF
TRBJ1-5	TRBV7-2	TRBD1	NA	TGTGCCAGCAACCTTCGGACAGGGCTGAATCAGCCCCAGCATTTT	CASNLRTGLNQPQHF
TRBJ1-1	TRBV4-2	TRBD1	NA	TGTGCCAGCAGCCAAGAGGGGACAGGGCCAAACACTGAAGCTTTCTTT	CASSQEGTGPNTEAFF
TRBJ2-6	TRBV29-1	NA	once	TGCAGCGTTGAAGAGGTGGGGGCTGGGGCCAACGTCCTGACTTTC	CSVEEVGAGANVLTF
TRBJ2-4	TRBV27	TRBD1	NA	TGTGCCAGCGAAGGCAGGGGGCAGGAAAACATTCAGTACTTC	CASEGRGQENIQYF
TRBJ2-1	TRBV25-1	NA	few	TGTGCCAGCATCGGTGGTGGTAGCCCTCTGTTCTTC	CASIGGGSPLFF
TRBJ2-7	TRBV23-1	NA	NA	TGCGCCAGCAGCCCCGGGACACTGGACAACGAGCAGTACTTC	CASSPGTLDNEQYF
TRBJ2-5	TRBV7-2	NA	NA	TGTGCCAGCAGTCGTCCCCCCACAGGGAGGGAGACCCAGTACTTC	CASSRPPTGRETQYF
TRBJ1-1	TRBV30	NA	NA	TGTGCCTGGAGTGTCCGGACAGAACAAGCTTTCTTT	CAWSVRTEQAFF
TRBJ2-6	TRBV29-1	NA	NA	TGCAGCGTTGAGGGAGTTCTTGGGGCCAACGTCCTGACTTTC	CSVEGVLGANVLTF
TRBJ2-7	TRBV25-1	NA	NA	TGTGCCAGCAGTGCCAGGGTTACCGAGCAGTACTTC	CASSARVTEQYF
TRBJ2-4	TRBV5-1	TRBD1	NA	TGCGCCAGCAGCTTACAGGGGGAGGAAAACATTCAGTACTTC	CASSLQGEENIQYF
TRBJ1-5	TRBV29-1	NA	NA	TGCAGCGTTGCGGACAGCAATCAGCCCCAGCATTTT	CSVADSNQPQHF